A single sample gave rise to the 9 T cell receptor beta chains below, sequenced in a study of T cell clonality in common variable immunodeficiency. Profiling relied on immunoSEQ multiplex PCR, and the TCRdb table lists in-frame clones only, not all of them. The sample contains 32,000 or so clones, none occurring once; about 6% lies in the top ten. Their antigens are not known. Findings and limits, study-wide: Fewer deletions and N-nucleotide insertions were reportedly seen in common variable immunodeficiency TCR beta sequences.

The sample was peripheral blood mononuclear cells. The source is a human donor with common variable immunodeficiency.

This clone was found many times. Read sequence stops 3 residues before the CDR3 end, and the germline J gene provides the missing end. The rearrangement links TRBV20-1 to TRBJ2-3, with 7 positions matching TRBD2. Germline loops: CDR1 DFQATT, CDR2 SNEGSKA (reference sequence). V trimming: 5 bases; J trimming: 0 bases; junction bases outside the gene matches: 8. This CDR3 is 15 amino acids long. Incomplete CDR3 DNA: TGCAGTGCTTTTAGCGGGCAAGTTAGCACAGATACG. It codes for CSAFSGQVSTDT. The whole CDR3 sequence reads CSAFSGQVSTDTQYF.

This clone rates as medium-sized. The read is 3 residues too short to cover the CDR3 end, so that end is filled in from the germline J gene. V gene TRBV19 combines with J gene TRBJ1-1, with D unresolved. Germline V lookup: CDR1 LNHDA, CDR2 SQIVND (reference sequence). V lost 4 bases and J lost 1, with 13 bases in between. The CDR3 is 15 residues long. The CDR3 DNA, read in part, is TGTGCCAGTAGTACCTACCTGACACAGAACACTGAA. Encoded protein: CASSTYLTQNTE. In full, the CDR3 is CASSTYLTQNTEAFF.

Partial CDR3 DNA: TGCAGCGTTGACCTAGCGGGGACG. It codes for CSVDLAGT. The full CDR3 sequence reads CSVDLAGTQYF. The gene calls are TRBV29-1 and TRBJ2-3, with 9 positions matching TRBD2. The read halts 3 residues ahead of the CDR3 end, with the missing end drawn from the germline J gene. Germline values: CDR1 SQVTM, CDR2 ANQGSEA. CDR3 size: 11 residues.

This clone was observed a handful of times. CDR3 bases read: TGTGCCAGTAGTATAGCCCTAACGGGCAGGGGGCCTGGAAACACC. Protein sequence: CASSIALTGRGPGNT. The complete CDR3 reads CASSIALTGRGPGNTIYF. The gene calls are TRBV19 and TRBJ1-3, with 8 nucleotides matching TRBD1. The CDR3 goes on 3 residues after the read ends, and that part is filled in from the germline J gene. Trimming cost V 1 base and J 2 bases; bases outside gene matches: 10. CDR1 is LNHDA and CDR2 is SQIVND in the germline V gene (reference sequence). The CDR3 is made up of 18 amino acids.

Regarding this clone: The read comes to an end 3 residues before the CDR3 does, leaving the germline J gene to fill in the end. The rearrangement links TRBV19 to TRBJ1-1, with D unresolved. From germline, CDR1 is LNHDA and CDR2 SQIVND (reference sequence). Trimming took 7 bases from V and 4 from J, leaving 19 bases between them. CDR3 length equals 15 residues. The CDR3: CASTGGVGDITEAFF. The covered CDR3 bases are TGTGCCAGTACCGGCGGGGTTGGGGATATCACTGAA.

The sequenced part of the CDR3 DNA is TGTGCCAGCTCACCACCTTTGGGGGGAAACACTGAA. It specifies CASSPPLGGNTE. The full CDR3 protein is CASSPPLGGNTEAFF. The chain employs TRBV18 and TRBJ1-1; maybe TRBD1 (5 bases). From the germline J gene comes the end of the CDR3, since the read stops 3 residues before it. Germline V gene data show CDR1 as KGHSH and CDR2 as LQKENI. The CDR3 covers 15 residues. Trimming stripped 0 bases from V and 2 bases from J, with 10 bases between.

With regard to this clone: The read comes to an end 3 residues before the CDR3 does, leaving the germline J gene to fill in the end. V gene TRBV6-1 combines with J gene TRBJ2-2, with 7 bases identical to TRBD1. The CDR3 totals 15 residues. With V trimmed by 4 bases and J by 4 bases, 6 bases remained unmatched. Germline assignment: CDR1 MNHNS and CDR2 SASEGT. Partial CDR3 DNA: TGTGCCAGCAGTGGATCAGGGGGAAGCACCGGGGAG. Translated, it gives CASSGSGGSTGE. The whole CDR3 is CASSGSGGSTGELFF.

This clone was found a few times. Sequencing ends 3 residues short of the CDR3 end; the germline J gene provides the rest. The chain uses TRBV7-2 and TRBJ1-2; D possibly corresponds to TRBD1 (5 bases). From germline, CDR1 is SGHTA and CDR2 FQGNSA. The germline V and J ends were trimmed by 5 bases and 5 bases, with 18 bases remaining between them. The CDR3 consists of 15 residues. CDR3 region: CASSQAPGTAYGYTF. CDR3 DNA, as far as it was read: TGTGCCAGCAGCCAGGCCCCCGGGACTGCGTATGGC.

This clone occurred many times. The CDR3 end lies 3 residues beyond the end of the read and is filled in from the germline J gene. This rearrangement joins TRBV12-3 or TRBV12-4 to TRBJ2-4, with 16 bases aligning to TRBD2. This CDR3 has 16 amino acids. J gave up 9 bases and V 7 bases, and 9 bases lay outside the gene matches. CDR3: CASTTGTSGGGGIQYF. The part of the CDR3 DNA that was read is TGTGCCAGCACTACCGGGACTAGCGGGGGGGGAGGCATT.